The 3 T cell receptor beta chains presented below share a single source sample, sequenced in a study of shared clonotypes between healthy human individuals. Profiled with immunoSEQ multiplex PCR; TCRdb holds only in-frame clones, not every one. The sample records approximately 2.1 million clones, approximately 95% being singletons. Sequences were obtained from naive CD4+ T cells from PBMCs. Subset specified: CD45RA+ positively selected. The origin of the receptors is a man aged 18 to 35 in good health. Some clones in this sample may be carry-over from other donors' samples.

The chain joins TRBV23-1 to TRBJ1-4; D unclear. TRBV23-1 qualifies as an ORF whose function is uncertain. V dropped 0 bases and J dropped 2 bases, with 19 bases sitting between them. The CDR3 is 19 residues long. The CDR3 DNA sequence: TGCGCCAGCAGTCAATCGGACCGTTCGGTTACATTCACTAATGAAAAACTGTTTTTT. Encoded protein: CASSQSDRSVTFTNEKLFF.

The chain combines TRBV7-2 with TRBJ2-3; 7 nucleotides match TRBD1. Per germline, CDR1 SGHTA and CDR2 FQGNSA. This CDR3 region has 14 residues. This chain's CDR3 is CAGAAGGSIDTQYF. CDR3 nucleotides: TGTGCTGGGGCGGCAGGGGGTTCGATTGATACGCAGTATTTT.

The V gene is TRBV7-9, the J gene TRBJ2-3; D may be TRBD1 or TRBD2 (5 bases each). The CDR3 has 14 residues. Germline CDR1 reads SEHNR; CDR2 reads FQNEAQ (reference sequence). Trimming stripped 10 bases from V and 2 bases from J, with 16 bases between. CDR3 amino acids: CATRGTSDTDTQYF. DNA for the CDR3: TGTGCCACCCGTGGGACCTCCGACACAGATACGCAGTATTTT.